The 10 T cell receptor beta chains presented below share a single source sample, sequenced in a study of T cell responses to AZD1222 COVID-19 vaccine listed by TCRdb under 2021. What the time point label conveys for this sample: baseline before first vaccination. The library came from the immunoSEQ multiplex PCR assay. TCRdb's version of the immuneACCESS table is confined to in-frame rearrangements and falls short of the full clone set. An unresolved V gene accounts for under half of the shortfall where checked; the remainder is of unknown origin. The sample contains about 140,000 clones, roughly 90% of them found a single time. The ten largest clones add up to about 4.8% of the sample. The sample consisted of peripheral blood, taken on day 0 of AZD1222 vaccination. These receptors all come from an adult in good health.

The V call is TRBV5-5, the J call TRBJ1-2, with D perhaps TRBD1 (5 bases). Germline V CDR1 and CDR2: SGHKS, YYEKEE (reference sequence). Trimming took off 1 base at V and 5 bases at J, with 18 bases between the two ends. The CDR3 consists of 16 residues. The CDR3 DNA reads TGTGCCAGCAGCTTGTTCGTTTGGGGGTTGCGATATGGCTACACCTTC. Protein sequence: CASSLFVWGLRYGYTF.

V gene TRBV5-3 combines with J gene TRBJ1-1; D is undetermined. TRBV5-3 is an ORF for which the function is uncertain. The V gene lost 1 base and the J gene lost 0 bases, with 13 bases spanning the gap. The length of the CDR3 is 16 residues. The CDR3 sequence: CARSLITRLMNTEAFF. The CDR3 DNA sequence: TGTGCCAGAAGCTTGATTACTAGACTGATGAACACTGAAGCTTTCTTT.

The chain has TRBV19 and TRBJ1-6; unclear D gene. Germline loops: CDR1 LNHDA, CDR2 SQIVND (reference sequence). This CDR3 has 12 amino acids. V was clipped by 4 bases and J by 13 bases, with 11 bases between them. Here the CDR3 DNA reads TGTGCCAGTAGTACGGGCCTTCCCCCCCTCCACTTT. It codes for CASSTGLPPLHF.

CDR3 in DNA: TGCGCCAGCAGCCAACCCGGACATTATAGCAATCAGCCCCAGCATTTT. Residues: CASSQPGHYSNQPQHF. This chain joins TRBV4-1 and TRBJ1-5; possible D gene TRBD1, 5 bases. Germline V CDR1 and CDR2: MGHRA, YSYEKL. The CDR3 loop spans 16 amino acids. Trimming left V 2 bases short and J 0 bases short, with 11 bases between.

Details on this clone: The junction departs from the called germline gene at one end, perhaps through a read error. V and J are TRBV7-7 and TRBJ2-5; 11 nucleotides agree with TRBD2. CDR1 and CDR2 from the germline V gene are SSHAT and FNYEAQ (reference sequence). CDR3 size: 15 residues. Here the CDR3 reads CASSRGLAAQETQYF. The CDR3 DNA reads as TGTGCTAGCAGCCGGGGACTAGCGGCACAAGAGACCCAGTACTTC.

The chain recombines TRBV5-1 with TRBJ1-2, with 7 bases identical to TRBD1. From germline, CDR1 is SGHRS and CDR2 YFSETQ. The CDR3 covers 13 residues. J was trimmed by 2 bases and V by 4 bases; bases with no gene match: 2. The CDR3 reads CASSTDRNYGYTF. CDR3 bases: TGCGCCAGCAGCACGGACAGGAACTATGGCTACACCTTC. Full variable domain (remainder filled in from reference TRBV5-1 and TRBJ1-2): KAGVTQTPRYLIKTRGQQVTLSCSPISGHRSVSWYQQTPGQGLQFLFEYFSETQRNKGNFPGRFSGRQFSNSRSEMNVSTLELGDSALYLCASSTDRNYGYTFGSGTRLTVV.

The CDR3 DNA reads as TGCGAAGTCGGGGTAGGCACTGAAGCTTTCTTT. This codes for CEVGVGTEAFF. The chain employs TRBV20-1 and TRBJ1-1; D is unclear. This CDR3 comprises 11 residues. CDR1 is DFQATT, CDR2 SNEGSKA, per germline (reference sequence).

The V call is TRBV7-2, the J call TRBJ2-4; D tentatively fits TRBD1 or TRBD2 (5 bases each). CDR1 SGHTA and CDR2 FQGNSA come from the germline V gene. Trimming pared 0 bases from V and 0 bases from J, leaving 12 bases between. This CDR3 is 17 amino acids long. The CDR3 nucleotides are TGTGCCAGCAGCTTAGCCGGGACCGGACTAGCCAAAAACATTCAGTACTTC. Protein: CASSLAGTGLAKNIQYF.

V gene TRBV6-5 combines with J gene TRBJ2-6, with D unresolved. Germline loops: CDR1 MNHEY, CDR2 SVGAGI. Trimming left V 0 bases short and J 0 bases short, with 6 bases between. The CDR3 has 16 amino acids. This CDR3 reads CASSYSWVSGANVLTF. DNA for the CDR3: TGTGCCAGCAGTTACTCTTGGGTCTCTGGGGCCAACGTCCTGACTTTC.

The CDR3 protein is CASSFSGTGDSGANVLTF. In DNA form, the CDR3 reads TGCGCCAGCAGCTTCTCCGGGACAGGAGACTCTGGGGCCAACGTCCTGACTTTC. The rearrangement links TRBV5-1 to TRBJ2-6, with 8 bases fitting TRBD1. CDR1 is SGHRS, CDR2 YFSETQ, per germline. Trimming cost V 2 bases and J 0 bases; bases outside gene matches: 7. CDR3 length: 18 amino acids.